This T cell receptor (beta chain) was obtained from a study of cytomegalovirus exposure and HLA in healthy donors. Study in general: Later analysis reported that the 95 to 150 validation repertoires shared the platform of the 500 to 850 first-cohort repertoires. Findings and caveats of the study: Most TCR sequences were seen very rarely across donors, but some public TCRs occurred in many. It was reported that the classifier diagnosed cytomegalovirus status with high specificity and sensitivity in both the original and validation cohorts.

Regarding this clone: What it recognizes is unknown.

Germline V gene data show CDR1 as MNHEY and CDR2 as SMNVEV (reference sequence). V lost 8 bases and J lost 3, with 20 bases in between. CDR3 length: 15 amino acids. Profiling relied on immunoSEQ multiplex PCR, and the TCRdb table lists in-frame clones only, not all of them. The sample lists 200,000 to 250,000 clones, around nine tenths occurring once. Sequencing was carried out using PBMCs. The TCR was taken from a young woman in good health and CMV-seropositive. The chain uses TRBV27 and TRBJ2-7; tentatively, D is TRBD1 (5 bases). CDR3 coding DNA: TGTGCCAGCGGATTTACAGGCACCCTGGTCTACGAGCAGTACTTC. Translation: CASGFTGTLVYEQYF.